The sequence of this T cell receptor beta chain was determined in a study of blood T cells in healthy people across ages. Every sample yielded at least 6.5 million isolated PBMCs. Germline V CDR1 and CDR2: MNHEY, SVGEGT. This CDR3 comprises 15 residues. V lost 6 bases to trimming and J lost 6 bases, with 15 bases between them. Sample-barcoded 5' priming and a J-beta primer mix drove a second PCR of roughly 7 to 11 cycles. Using its own MiXCR run on the 5' RACE reads, TCRdb lists one record per CDR3 protein. Here the sample spans hundreds of thousands of distinct CDR3 sequences, less than 60% being singletons.

The source is a man older than 75 in good health. V is TRBV6-2 or TRBV6-3 and J is TRBJ1-6; a weak D match, TRBD1 (5 bases). The specimen was blood. The CDR3 sequence: CASSRNQGSNSPLHF. The CDR3 DNA sequence: TGTGCCAGCAGCAGGAATCAGGGATCTAATTCACCCCTCCACTTT.